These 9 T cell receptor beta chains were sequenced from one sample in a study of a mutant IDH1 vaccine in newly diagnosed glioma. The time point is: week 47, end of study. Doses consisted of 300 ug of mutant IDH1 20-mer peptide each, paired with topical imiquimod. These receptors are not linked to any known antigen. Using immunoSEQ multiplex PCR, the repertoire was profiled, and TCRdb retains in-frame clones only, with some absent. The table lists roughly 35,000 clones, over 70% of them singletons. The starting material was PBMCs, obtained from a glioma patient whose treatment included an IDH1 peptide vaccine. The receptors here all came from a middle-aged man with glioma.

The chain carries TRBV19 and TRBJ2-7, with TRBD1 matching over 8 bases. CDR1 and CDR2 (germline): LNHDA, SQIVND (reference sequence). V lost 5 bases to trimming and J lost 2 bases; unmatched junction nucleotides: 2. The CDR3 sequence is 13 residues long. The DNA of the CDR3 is TGTGCCAGTAGTTGGACAGGGACCTACGAGCAGTACTTC. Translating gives CASSWTGTYEQYF.

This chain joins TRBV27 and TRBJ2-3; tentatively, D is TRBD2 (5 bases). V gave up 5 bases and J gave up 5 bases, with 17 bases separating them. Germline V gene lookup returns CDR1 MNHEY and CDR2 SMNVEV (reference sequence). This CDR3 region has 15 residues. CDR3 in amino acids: CASSQRTGLLDTQYF. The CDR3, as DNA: TGTGCCAGCAGTCAGCGGACGGGCTTATTAGATACGCAGTATTTT.

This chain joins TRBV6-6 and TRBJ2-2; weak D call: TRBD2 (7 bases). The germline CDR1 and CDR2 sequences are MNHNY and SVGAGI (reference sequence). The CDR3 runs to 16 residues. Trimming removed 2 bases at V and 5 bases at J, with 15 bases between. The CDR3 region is CASSYNGGRGTGELFF. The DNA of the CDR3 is TGTGCCAGCAGTTACAACGGGGGGCGCGGAACCGGGGAGCTGTTTTTT.

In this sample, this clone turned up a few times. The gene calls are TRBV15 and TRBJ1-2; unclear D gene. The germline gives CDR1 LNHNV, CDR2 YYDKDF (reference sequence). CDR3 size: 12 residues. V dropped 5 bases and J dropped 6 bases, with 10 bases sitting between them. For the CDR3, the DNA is TGTGCCACCAGCTCCCAGGTAGATGGCTACACCTTC. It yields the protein CATSSQVDGYTF.

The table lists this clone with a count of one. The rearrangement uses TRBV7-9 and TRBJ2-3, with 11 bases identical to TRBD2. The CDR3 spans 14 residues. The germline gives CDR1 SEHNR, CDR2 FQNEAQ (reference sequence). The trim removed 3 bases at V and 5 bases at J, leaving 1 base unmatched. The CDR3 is CASSFSGRGDTQYF. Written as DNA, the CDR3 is TGTGCCAGCAGCTTTAGCGGGAGGGGAGATACGCAGTATTTT.

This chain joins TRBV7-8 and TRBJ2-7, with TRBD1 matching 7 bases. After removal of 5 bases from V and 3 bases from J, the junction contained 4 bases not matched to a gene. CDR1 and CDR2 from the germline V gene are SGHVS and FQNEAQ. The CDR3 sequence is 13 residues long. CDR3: CASSPGTDYEQYV. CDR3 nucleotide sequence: TGTGCCAGCAGCCCCGGGACAGACTACGAGCAGTACGTC.

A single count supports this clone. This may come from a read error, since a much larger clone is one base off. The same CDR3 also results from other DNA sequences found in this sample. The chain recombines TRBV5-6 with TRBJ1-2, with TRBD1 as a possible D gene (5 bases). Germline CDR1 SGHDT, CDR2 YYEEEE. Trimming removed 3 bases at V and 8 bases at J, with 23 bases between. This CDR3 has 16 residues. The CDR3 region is CASSWAGLRGGGGYTF. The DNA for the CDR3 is TGTGCCAGCAGCTGGGCAGGGTTAAGAGGTGGGGGGGGCTACACCTTC.

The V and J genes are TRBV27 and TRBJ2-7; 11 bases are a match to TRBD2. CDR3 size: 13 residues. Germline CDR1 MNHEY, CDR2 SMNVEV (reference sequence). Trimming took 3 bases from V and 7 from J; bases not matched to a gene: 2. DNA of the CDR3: TGTGCCAGCAGTTTCCTAGCGGGAGGTGAGCAGTACGTC. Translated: CASSFLAGGEQYV.

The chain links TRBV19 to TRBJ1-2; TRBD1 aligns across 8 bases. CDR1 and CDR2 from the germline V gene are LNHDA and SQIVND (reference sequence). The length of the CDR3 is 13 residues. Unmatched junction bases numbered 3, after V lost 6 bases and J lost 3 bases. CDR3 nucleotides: TGTGCCAGTAGACAGGACAGGGACTATGGCTACACCTTC. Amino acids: CASRQDRDYGYTF.